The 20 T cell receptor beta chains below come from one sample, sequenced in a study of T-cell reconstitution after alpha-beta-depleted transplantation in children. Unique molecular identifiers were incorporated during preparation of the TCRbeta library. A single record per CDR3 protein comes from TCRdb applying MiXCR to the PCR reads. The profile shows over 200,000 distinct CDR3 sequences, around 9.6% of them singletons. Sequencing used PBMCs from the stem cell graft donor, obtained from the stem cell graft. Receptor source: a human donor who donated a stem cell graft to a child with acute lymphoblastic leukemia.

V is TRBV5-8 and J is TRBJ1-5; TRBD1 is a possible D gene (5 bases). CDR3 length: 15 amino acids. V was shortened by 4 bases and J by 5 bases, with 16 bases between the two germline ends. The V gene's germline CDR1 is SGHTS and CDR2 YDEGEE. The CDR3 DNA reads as TGTGCCAGCAGCACGGGGACCTTTGCGGATCAGCCCCAGCATTTT. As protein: CASSTGTFADQPQHF.

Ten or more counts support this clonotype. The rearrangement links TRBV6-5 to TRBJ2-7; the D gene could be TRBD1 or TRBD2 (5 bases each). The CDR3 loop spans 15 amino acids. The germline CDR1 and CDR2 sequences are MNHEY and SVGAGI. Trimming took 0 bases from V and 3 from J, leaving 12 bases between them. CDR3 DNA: TGTGCCAGCAGTTACTCGAGGGGCACTAACTACGAGCAGTACTTC. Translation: CASSYSRGTNYEQYF.

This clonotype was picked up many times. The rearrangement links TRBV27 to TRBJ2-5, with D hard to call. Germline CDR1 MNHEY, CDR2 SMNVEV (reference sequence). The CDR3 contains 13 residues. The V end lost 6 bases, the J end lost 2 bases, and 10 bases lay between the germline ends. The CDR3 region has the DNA TGTGCCAGCAGAGCTCAGGTACAAGAGACCCAGTACTTC. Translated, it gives CASRAQVQETQYF.

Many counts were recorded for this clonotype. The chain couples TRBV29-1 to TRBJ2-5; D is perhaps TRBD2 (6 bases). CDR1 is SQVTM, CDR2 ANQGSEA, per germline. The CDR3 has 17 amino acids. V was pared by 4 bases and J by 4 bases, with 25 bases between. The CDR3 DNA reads TGCAGCGTTGCACCCTGGGGACCAACAATGGGGGGAGAGACCCAGTACTTC. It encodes CSVAPWGPTMGGETQYF.

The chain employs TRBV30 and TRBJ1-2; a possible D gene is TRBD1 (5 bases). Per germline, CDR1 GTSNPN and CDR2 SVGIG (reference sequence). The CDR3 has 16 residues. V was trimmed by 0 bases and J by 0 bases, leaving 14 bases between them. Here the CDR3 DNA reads TGTGCCTGGAGTGTATTCGGCAGGGATACTAACTATGGCTACACCTTC. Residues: CAWSVFGRDTNYGYTF.

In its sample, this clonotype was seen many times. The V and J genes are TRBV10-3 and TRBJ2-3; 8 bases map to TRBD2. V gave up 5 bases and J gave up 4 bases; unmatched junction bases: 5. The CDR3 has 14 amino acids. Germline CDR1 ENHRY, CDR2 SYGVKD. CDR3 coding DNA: TGTGCCATCAGTACGGGGGGGTCCGCAGATACGCAGTATTTT. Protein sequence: CAISTGGSADTQYF.

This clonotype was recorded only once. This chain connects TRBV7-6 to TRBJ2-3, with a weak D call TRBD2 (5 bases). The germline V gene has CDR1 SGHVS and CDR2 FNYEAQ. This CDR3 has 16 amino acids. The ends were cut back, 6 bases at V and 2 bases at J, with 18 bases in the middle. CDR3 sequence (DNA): TGTGCCAGCAGGCCGATTACTAGTTACTACACAGATACGCAGTATTTT. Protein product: CASRPITSYYTDTQYF.

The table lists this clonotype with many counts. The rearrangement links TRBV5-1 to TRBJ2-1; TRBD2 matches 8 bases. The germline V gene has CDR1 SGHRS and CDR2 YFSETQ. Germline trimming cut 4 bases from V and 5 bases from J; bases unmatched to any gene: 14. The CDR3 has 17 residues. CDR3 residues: CASSPGGSRGVDNEQFF. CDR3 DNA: TGCGCCAGCAGCCCCGGCGGATCGCGGGGGGTTGACAATGAGCAGTTCTTC.

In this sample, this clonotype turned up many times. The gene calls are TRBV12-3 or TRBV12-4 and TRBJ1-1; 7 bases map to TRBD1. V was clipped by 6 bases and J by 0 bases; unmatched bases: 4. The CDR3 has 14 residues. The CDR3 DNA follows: TGTGCCAGCAGCTCCGGGACAGTGAACACTGAAGCTTTCTTT. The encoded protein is CASSSGTVNTEAFF.

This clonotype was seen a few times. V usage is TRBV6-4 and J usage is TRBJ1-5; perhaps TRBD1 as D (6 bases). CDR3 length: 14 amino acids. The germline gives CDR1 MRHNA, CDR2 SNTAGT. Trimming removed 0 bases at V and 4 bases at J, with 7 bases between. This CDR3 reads CASSDSGGNQPQHF. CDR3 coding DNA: TGTGCCAGCAGTGACTCAGGGGGGAATCAGCCCCAGCATTTT.

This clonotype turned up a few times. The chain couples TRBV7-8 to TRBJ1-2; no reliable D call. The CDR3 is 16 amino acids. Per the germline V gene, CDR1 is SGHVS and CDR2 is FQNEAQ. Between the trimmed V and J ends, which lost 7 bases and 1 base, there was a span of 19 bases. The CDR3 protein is CASTVRTRRLNYGYTF. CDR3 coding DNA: TGTGCCAGCACCGTCCGAACCAGGAGACTTAACTATGGCTACACCTTC.

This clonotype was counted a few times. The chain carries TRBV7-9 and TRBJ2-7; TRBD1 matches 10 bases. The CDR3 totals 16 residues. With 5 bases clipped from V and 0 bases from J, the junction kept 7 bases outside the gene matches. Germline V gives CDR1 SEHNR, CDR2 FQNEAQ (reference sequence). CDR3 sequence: CASSPPGQGSSYEQYF. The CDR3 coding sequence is TGTGCCAGCAGCCCTCCGGGACAGGGGAGCTCCTACGAGCAGTACTTC.

CDR3 residues: CASSTIEAFF. CDR3 sequence (DNA): TGTGCCAGCAGTACGATCGAAGCTTTCTTT. The rearrangement uses TRBV12-3 or TRBV12-4 and TRBJ1-1; no firm D call. V was shortened by 5 bases and J by 8 bases, with 6 bases between the two germline ends. This CDR3 contains 10 residues.

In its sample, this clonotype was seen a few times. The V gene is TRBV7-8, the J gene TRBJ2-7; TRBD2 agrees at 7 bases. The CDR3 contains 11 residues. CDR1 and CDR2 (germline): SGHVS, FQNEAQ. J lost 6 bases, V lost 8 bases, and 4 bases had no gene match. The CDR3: CASGLGGEQYF. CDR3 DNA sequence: TGTGCCAGCGGACTAGGAGGCGAGCAGTACTTC.

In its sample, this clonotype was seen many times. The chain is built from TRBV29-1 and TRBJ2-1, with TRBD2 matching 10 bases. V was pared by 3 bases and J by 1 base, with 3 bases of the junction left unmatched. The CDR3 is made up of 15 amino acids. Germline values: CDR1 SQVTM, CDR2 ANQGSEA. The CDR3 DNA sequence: TGCAGCGTTGATAAAGCGGGGGGGTCCTACAATGAGCAGTTCTTC. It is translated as CSVDKAGGSYNEQFF.

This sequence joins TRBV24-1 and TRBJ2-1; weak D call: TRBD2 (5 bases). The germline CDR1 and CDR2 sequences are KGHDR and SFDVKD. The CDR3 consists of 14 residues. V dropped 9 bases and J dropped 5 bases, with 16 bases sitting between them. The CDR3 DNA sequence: TGTGCCACCTCTACGAGGGATTACGACAATGAGCAGTTCTTC. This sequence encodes CATSTRDYDNEQFF.

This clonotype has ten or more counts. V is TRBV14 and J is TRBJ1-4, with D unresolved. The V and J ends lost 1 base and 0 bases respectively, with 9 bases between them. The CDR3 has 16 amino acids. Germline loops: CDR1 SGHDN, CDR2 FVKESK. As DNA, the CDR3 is TGTGCCAGCAGCCAAGGGCAGCTTTCAACTAATGAAAAACTGTTTTTT. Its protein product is CASSQGQLSTNEKLFF. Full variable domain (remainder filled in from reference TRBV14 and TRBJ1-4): EAGVTQFPSHSVIEKGQTVTLRCDPISGHDNLYWYRRVMGKEIKFLLHFVKESKQDESGMPNNRFLAERTGGTYSTLKVQPAELEDSGVYFCASSQGQLSTNEKLFFGSGTQLSVL.

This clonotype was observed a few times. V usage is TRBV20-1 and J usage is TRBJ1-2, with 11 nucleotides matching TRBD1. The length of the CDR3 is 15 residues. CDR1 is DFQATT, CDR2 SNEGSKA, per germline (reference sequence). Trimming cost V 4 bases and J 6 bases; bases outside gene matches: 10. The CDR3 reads CSANNRDRGSDGYTF. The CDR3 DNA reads TGCAGTGCTAATAACCGGGACAGGGGGTCGGATGGCTACACCTTC.

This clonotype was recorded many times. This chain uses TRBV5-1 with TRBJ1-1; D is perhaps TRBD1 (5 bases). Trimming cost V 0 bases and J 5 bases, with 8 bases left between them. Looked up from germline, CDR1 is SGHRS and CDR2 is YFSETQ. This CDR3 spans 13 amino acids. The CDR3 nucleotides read TGCGCCAGCAGCTTGGGGGACCTTACTGAAGCTTTCTTT. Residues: CASSLGDLTEAFF.

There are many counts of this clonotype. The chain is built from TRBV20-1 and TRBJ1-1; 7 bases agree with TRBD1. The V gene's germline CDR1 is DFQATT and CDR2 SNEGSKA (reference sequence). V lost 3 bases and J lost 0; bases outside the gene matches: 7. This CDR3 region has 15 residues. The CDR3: CSASLSGTVNTEAFF. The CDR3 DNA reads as TGCAGTGCTAGCCTTTCAGGGACAGTGAACACTGAAGCTTTCTTT.